This TCR beta chain was documented in a study of Graves' ophthalmopathy and Graves' hyperthyroidism. Transcripts of RNA were the source for amplifying TCR beta CDR3 regions. First-round RT-PCR with HTBI primers preceded a second-round multiplex PCR. TCRdb re-analysed the multiplex PCR reads in MiXCR, keeping a single row per CDR3 protein. The table has over a million distinct CDR3 sequences, about 40% seen once. V lost 4 bases and J 1 base, leaving 11 bases between the germline ends. This CDR3 contains 16 residues. Germline lookup yields CDR1 SGHTA and CDR2 FQGNSA. This clonotype was found many times. Hyperthyroidism in these 18- to 65-year-old patients was newly diagnosed, lasting under 2 months. Other autoimmune diseases, uncontrolled infections, pregnancy or lactation ruled patients out of participation.

The chain is built from TRBV7-2 and TRBJ1-6; TRBD1 might be the D (6 bases). The TCR was taken from an adult man with Graves' hyperthyroidism. Sequencing input: peripheral blood or thyroid tissue (not recorded which). As DNA, the CDR3 is TGTGCCAGCAGCTCTCGGACAGCTTCCTATAATTCACCCCTCCACTTT. It is translated as CASSSRTASYNSPLHF.